Below are 18 T cell receptor beta chains sequenced from a single sample in a study of radiation and T cells in renal cell carcinoma. Libraries were prepared by immunoSEQ multiplex PCR; TCRdb keeps only in-frame clonotypes and omits some of them. The table lists about 130,000 clones, roughly 90% of them singletons, with 12% in the top ten. Time point here: baseline pretreatment blood. Treatment noted: 15 Gy SBRT to primary tumor, nephrectomy 4 weeks later. The sample here was blood, taken from a patient whose treatment included radiotherapy and nephrectomy. The receptors were sampled from a woman aged 45-65 years with renal cell carcinoma.

V gene TRBV4-1 combines with J gene TRBJ2-2; D is perhaps TRBD1 (6 bases). Germline V CDR1 and CDR2: MGHRA, YSYEKL. Trimming shortened V by 1 base and J by 2 bases, and 14 bases separated the two germline ends. The CDR3 runs 17 residues. The CDR3 DNA reads as TGCGCCAGCAGCCAAGGATTGTTCAGGGGCAACACCGGGGAGCTGTTTTTT. Protein: CASSQGLFRGNTGELFF.

The rearrangement uses TRBV28 and TRBJ1-2, with 10 positions matching TRBD1. The CDR3 covers 15 residues. In germline, CDR1 is MDHEN, CDR2 SYDVKM. Trimming at V came to 6 bases and at J to 1 base, leaving 5 bases not matched to a gene. Here the CDR3 reads CASRPRDRGNYGYTF. The CDR3, as DNA: TGTGCCAGCAGGCCACGGGACAGGGGTAACTATGGCTACACCTTC.

The gene calls are TRBV11-3 and TRBJ1-1; D is unresolved. The CDR3 is 15 amino acids. Per germline, CDR1 SGHNT and CDR2 YENEEA. The V gene lost 0 bases and the J gene lost 3 bases, with 11 bases spanning the gap. The CDR3 coding sequence is TGTGCCAGCAGCTTAGAAGTGGGTGGCGACACTGAAGCTTTCTTT. Translation: CASSLEVGGDTEAFF.

The V call is TRBV7-9, the J call TRBJ1-6, with D unresolved. Trimming removed 2 bases from V and 4 bases from J, with 6 bases in between. Looked up from germline, CDR1 is SEHNR and CDR2 is FQNEAQ (reference sequence). The CDR3 runs to 14 residues. CDR3: CASSLRQYNSPLHF. In DNA form, the CDR3 reads TGTGCCAGCAGCTTAAGGCAGTATAATTCACCCCTCCACTTT.

V gene TRBV19 combines with J gene TRBJ1-4; maybe TRBD1 (5 bases). Germline V gene sequence: CDR1 LNHDA, CDR2 SQIVND (reference sequence). The CDR3 runs 15 residues. Trimming left V 4 bases short and J 0 bases short, with 9 bases between. The CDR3 here is CASSRGDTTNEKLFF. CDR3 sequence (DNA): TGTGCCAGTAGTAGGGGGGATACAACTAATGAAAAACTGTTTTTT.

Comments on this clone: The junction departs from the called germline gene at one end, perhaps through a read error. J is TRBJ1-2 and V is TRBV29-1, with D perhaps TRBD1 (6 bases). Germline assignment: CDR1 SQVTM and CDR2 ANQGSEA. CDR3 length equals 15 residues. Written as DNA, the CDR3 is TGCAGCGGTGAAGCCCCCGGGGGGCGGCGGGGTGGCTACACCTTC. This encodes CSGEAPGGRRGGYTF.

The chain is built from TRBV27 and TRBJ2-5; the D is unclear. The V end was cut by 1 base, the J end by 4 bases, with 10 bases between. The germline V gene has CDR1 MNHEY and CDR2 SMNVEV (reference sequence). The CDR3 extends over 14 amino acids. CDR3: CASSLFSSLETQYF. In nucleotides, the CDR3 is TGTGCCAGCAGTTTATTTTCCTCGCTAGAGACCCAGTACTTC.

In nucleotides, the CDR3 is TGTGCCAGCAGCTTAGTTCATCGGGGATTCGGCGAGCAGTACTTC. It yields the protein CASSLVHRGFGEQYF. The chain recombines TRBV7-2 with TRBJ2-7; tentative D call: TRBD2 (5 bases). CDR1 is SGHTA and CDR2 is FQGNSA in the germline V gene. The CDR3 spans 15 residues. V lost 1 base to trimming and J lost 6 bases, with 16 bases between them.

The V and J genes are TRBV13 and TRBJ1-5; unclear D gene. V was pared by 10 bases and J by 0 bases, with 16 bases between. CDR1 PRHDT and CDR2 FYEKMQ come from the germline V gene (reference sequence). The CDR3 consists of 15 residues. The CDR3 DNA follows: TGTGCCACTTCCTACAGCTCTCTTAGCAATCAGCCCCAGCATTTT. It yields the protein CATSYSSLSNQPQHF.

The chain combines TRBV7-2 with TRBJ2-5, with D perhaps matching TRBD2 (7 bases). This CDR3 contains 14 residues. Trimming took 5 bases from V and 4 from J, leaving 14 bases between them. Germline CDR1 SGHTA, CDR2 FQGNSA. The DNA of the CDR3 is TGTGCCAGCAGCCGCGGACTAGGGGGAGAGACCCAGTACTTC. This codes for CASSRGLGGETQYF.

This chain joins TRBV7-2 and TRBJ2-3; D is uncertain. Trimming removed 2 bases at V and 6 bases at J, with 12 bases between. CDR3 length: 14 amino acids. The V gene's germline CDR1 is SGHTA and CDR2 FQGNSA. The CDR3 nucleotides read TGTGCCAGCAGCTTAATGGTCGGAGCGGATACGCAGTATTTT. Encoded protein: CASSLMVGADTQYF.

The gene calls are TRBV13 and TRBJ1-3; 10 positions match TRBD1. The CDR3 has 18 residues. With V trimmed by 0 bases and J by 4 bases, 9 bases remained unmatched. Germline V lookup: CDR1 PRHDT, CDR2 FYEKMQ (reference sequence). CDR3 protein: CASSLGLKGTGAGNTIYF. The CDR3 DNA is TGTGCCAGCAGCTTAGGCCTCAAGGGGACAGGGGCAGGAAACACCATATATTTT.

The rearrangement joins TRBV7-3 to TRBJ1-6; the D gene is possibly TRBD1 (5 bases). From germline, CDR1 is SGHTA and CDR2 FQGTGA. V was pared by 4 bases and J by 5 bases, with 9 bases between. This CDR3 contains 14 residues. The CDR3 sequence is CASSYRGNNSPLHF. The CDR3 nucleotides read TGTGCCAGCAGCTACCGGGGGAATAATTCACCCCTCCACTTT.

A single count supports this clone. CDR3 region: CASSPPGQGFEMGTEAFF. The CDR3 coding sequence is TGTGCCAGCAGCCCACCGGGACAGGGGTTTGAGATGGGGACTGAAGCTTTCTTT. The genes are TRBV13 and TRBJ1-1; TRBD1 matches 10 bases. The CDR3 runs to 18 residues. J was trimmed by 5 bases and V by 5 bases; bases with no gene match: 17. CDR1 and CDR2 from the germline V gene are PRHDT and FYEKMQ (reference sequence).

V usage is TRBV7-2 and J usage is TRBJ2-7, with 10 bases matching TRBD2. The length of the CDR3 is 12 residues. The ends lost 3 bases at V and 8 bases at J; junction bases unmatched: 1. CDR1 is SGHTA and CDR2 is FQGNSA in the germline V gene. CDR3 sequence reads: CASSLGLAKQYF. The CDR3 nucleotides read TGTGCCAGCAGCTTGGGACTAGCGAAGCAGTACTTC.

The J gene is TRBJ1-2, the V gene TRBV5-6; 9 nucleotides match TRBD1. Looked up from germline, CDR1 is SGHDT and CDR2 is YYEEEE. The length of the CDR3 is 14 residues. J lost 5 bases, V lost 5 bases, and 7 bases had no gene match. CDR3 residues: CASSGQGPPYGYTF. CDR3 nucleotides: TGTGCCAGCAGTGGACAGGGGCCTCCATATGGCTACACCTTC.

This clone showed up just a few times. The V call is TRBV7-3, the J call TRBJ1-1, with 7 bases fitting TRBD1. V shed 4 bases and J 0 bases; nucleotides not matched to a gene: 11. Germline CDR1 SGHTA, CDR2 FQGTGA. The CDR3 length is 17 residues. The CDR3 loop reads CASSSTGVRFVNTEAFF. DNA for the CDR3: TGTGCCAGCAGCTCAACAGGGGTTCGGTTCGTGAACACTGAAGCTTTCTTT.

There are a few counts of this clone. The chain carries TRBV30 and TRBJ1-1; tentatively, D is TRBD1 (5 bases). The germline V gene has CDR1 GTSNPN and CDR2 SVGIG (reference sequence). Trimming took 0 bases from V and 0 from J, leaving 5 bases between them. CDR3 length: 13 amino acids. The CDR3 loop is CAWSVQVNTEAFF. CDR3 coding DNA: TGTGCCTGGAGTGTACAGGTGAACACTGAAGCTTTCTTT.